The clone carrying this TCR beta chain was detected ten times or more. Its cognate antigen is unknown. The data were taken from a study of identical twins. Study-level points and caveats: Cord blood beta clonotypes present at high abundance carried fewer insertions; no such pattern appeared in memory repertoires. Twin pairs had excess sharing that was weaker in beta out-of-frame sequences. Monozygotic twin pairs showed more out-of-frame TCR alpha sharing than models estimated.

A universal primer site was created by template switching, with the cDNA bearing unique molecular identifiers. From the 5' RACE reads, TCRdb called clonotypes with MiXCR, one entry per CDR3 protein. The sample has approximately 350,000 distinct CDR3 sequences, 9% to 15% seen once. CDR1 and CDR2 from the germline V gene are SGHRS and YFSETQ. The CDR3 consists of 15 residues. Between the trimmed V and J ends, which lost 1 base and 3 bases, there was a span of 11 bases. These data also featured in a second study, about yellow fever vaccine responses in identical twins.

This chain uses TRBV5-1 with TRBJ2-1; D perhaps matches TRBD2 (5 bases). The sequence was collected from a woman aged 18-29 years in good health. The sequenced sample consisted of CD8+ T cells sorted from blood. The CDR3 nucleotides are TGCGCCAGCAGCTTGAAGTCCCGGGGCTACAATGAGCAGTTCTTC. This codes for CASSLKSRGYNEQFF.